This TCR beta chain came from a study of shared clonotypes between healthy human individuals. Whole-study results and caveats: Non-shared clonotypes showed lower generation probabilities than clonotypes common to all four donors.

In the original analysis: In the immunoSEQ data, sequences were junction-only and lacked quality scores, so filtering differed. Some clones are missing from TCRdb's copy, which holds only in-frame ones; the method was immunoSEQ multiplex PCR. D and trimming were read from the DNA, whereas the V and J calls and clone size are those reported in that table. The data show roughly 2.5 million clones, just over 90% seen once. Splitting the CD4+ cells yielded a CD45RA+ naive subset and a CD45RA-negative memory subset. V shed 0 bases and J shed 9 bases, with 24 bases lying between them. The CDR3 totals 17 residues. Germline CDR1 and CDR2: LNHNV and YYDKDF (reference sequence). About this clone: Its cognate antigen is unknown.

The clonotype comes from a man between 18 and 35 years old in good health. This chain uses TRBV15 with TRBJ2-7, with D possibly being TRBD2 (7 bases). Sequences were obtained from naive CD4+ T cells sorted from blood. Subset denoted: CD45RA+ positively selected. The CDR3 loop reads CATSRDQWDTGGRGQYF. CDR3 sequence (DNA): TGTGCCACCAGCAGAGATCAATGGGACACGGGAGGCCGGGGGCAGTACTTC.